Included here is one T cell receptor beta chain sequence, with context. PCR primers comprised 60 Vbeta and 13 Jbeta primers. Sequenced by immunoSEQ multiplex PCR; TCRdb stores in-frame clones only, minus some. Of some 50,000 clones detected, about 70% appear once; the ten largest clones hold roughly 22%. The data were taken from a study of cytomegalovirus exposure and HLA in healthy donors. The CDR3 is 15 amino acids. The source of this sequence is a woman aged 45-60 years in good health and CMV-seropositive. The chain uses TRBV21-1 and TRBJ2-1; the table names TRBD2, a call not compared with the DNA. TRBV21-1 is an annotated pseudogene. Input material: PBMCs. The DNA for the CDR3 is TGTGCCAGCAGCAAAAGGCTAGCGGGGGGGAAAGGGCTGTTCTTC. Translated, it gives CASSKRLAGGKGLFF.